The rows below give T cell receptor beta chains drawn from one sample of a study of cytomegalovirus exposure and HLA in healthy donors. Sequencing used immunoSEQ multiplex PCR; TCRdb keeps in-frame clones, though not all of them. This sample has approximately 260,000 clones, with 65% to 90% found just once. The specimen sequenced was PBMCs. Source of these receptors: a young woman in good health and CMV-seronegative. CDR3s include the opening cysteine and the closing phenylalanine or tryptophan. D genes are given only for firm matches.

v_call,j_call,d_call,cdr3_aa,cdr3_nt
TRBV28,TRBJ2-2,.,CASSTRDYSTGELFF,TGTGCCAGCAGCACTAGGGATTACTCCACCGGGGAGCTGTTTTTT
TRBV28,TRBJ1-1,TRBD1,CASSKGQDLEAFF,TGTGCCAGCAGTAAAGGACAGGACCTAGAAGCTTTCTTT
TRBV29-1,TRBJ1-1,TRBD1,CSSAGQGNTEAFF,TGCAGCTCAGCTGGACAGGGTAACACTGAAGCTTTCTTT
TRBV2,TRBJ2-1,TRBD2,CASTSGRAGYNEQFF,TGTGCCAGCACTAGCGGGAGGGCAGGCTACAATGAGCAGTTCTTC
TRBV29-1,TRBJ2-7,.,CSVGRVQGNSYEQYF,TGCAGCGTTGGACGGGTACAGGGAAACTCCTACGAGCAGTACTTC
TRBV5-6,TRBJ2-2,TRBD1,CASTLGGQWGNTGELFF,TGTGCCAGCACCTTAGGGGGACAGTGGGGAAACACCGGGGAGCTGTTTTTT
TRBV7-2,TRBJ2-3,TRBD2,CASSPLAGGSTDTQYF,TGTGCCAGCAGCCCCCTAGCGGGGGGAAGCACAGATACGCAGTATTTT
TRBV9,TRBJ1-1,.,CASSVLSGGAQDTEAFF,TGTGCCAGCAGCGTTCTTTCGGGAGGGGCGCAGGACACTGAAGCTTTCTTT
TRBV9,TRBJ2-2,.,CASSVSPSGRGANTGELFF,TGTGCCAGCAGCGTATCCCCCTCGGGCAGGGGCGCGAACACCGGGGAGCTGTTTTTT
TRBV6-6,TRBJ1-2,TRBD1,CASSYLGQRDGYTF,TGTGCCAGCAGTTACTTGGGACAGAGAGATGGCTACACCTTC
TRBV16,TRBJ2-7,.,CASSQYGGSEQYF,TGTGCCAGCAGCCAATATGGGGGGTCCGAGCAGTACTTC
TRBV7-8,TRBJ1-1,.,CASSPTGIGTEAFF,TGTGCCAGCAGCCCGACAGGTATTGGCACTGAAGCTTTCTTT
TRBV11-3,TRBJ2-7,TRBD1,CASSLGQGFAYEQYF,TGTGCCAGCAGCTTAGGACAGGGGTTTGCCTACGAGCAGTACTTC